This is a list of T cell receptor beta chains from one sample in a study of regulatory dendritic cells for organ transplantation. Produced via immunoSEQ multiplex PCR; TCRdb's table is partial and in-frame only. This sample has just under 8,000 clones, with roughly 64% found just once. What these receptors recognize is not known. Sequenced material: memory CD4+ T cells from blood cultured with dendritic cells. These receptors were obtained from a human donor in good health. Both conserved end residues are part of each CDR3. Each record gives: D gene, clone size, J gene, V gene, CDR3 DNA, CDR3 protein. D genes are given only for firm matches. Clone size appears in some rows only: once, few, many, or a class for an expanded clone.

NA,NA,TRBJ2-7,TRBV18,TGTGCCAGCTCACCACAGGCTGGGCGCGAGCAGTACTTC,CASSPQAGREQYF
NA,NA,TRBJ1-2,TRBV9,TGTGCCAGCAGCGTAGCTTCGCGTAGCTATGGCTACACCTTC,CASSVASRSYGYTF
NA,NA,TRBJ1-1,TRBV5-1,TGCGCCAGCAGCTTGATTGGCAGGGGTGAAGCTTTCTTT,CASSLIGRGEAFF
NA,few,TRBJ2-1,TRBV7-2,TGTGCCAGCACCCTTCTAGCCGCTCATGAGCAGTTCTTC,CASTLLAAHEQFF
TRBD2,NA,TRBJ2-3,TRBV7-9,TGTGCCAGCAGCTTAGCGCCTAGCGGGGTGGCAGATACGCAGTATTTT,CASSLAPSGVADTQYF
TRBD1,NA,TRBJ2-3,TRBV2,TGTGCCAGCACCCAAGGGGGCAGGGACATCGATACGCAGTATTTT,CASTQGGRDIDTQYF
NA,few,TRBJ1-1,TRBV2,TGTGCCAGCAGCCGGAACACTGAAGCTTTCTTT,CASSRNTEAFF
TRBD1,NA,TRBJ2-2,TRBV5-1,TGCGCCAGCAGCTGGGGACAGGAAAACACCGGGGAGCTGTTTTTT,CASSWGQENTGELFF
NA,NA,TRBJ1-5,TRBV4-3,TGCGCCAGCAGCCAAGCGGGGGATCAGCCCCAGCATTTT,CASSQAGDQPQHF
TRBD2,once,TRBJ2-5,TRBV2,TGTGCCAGCAGTGAGACTAGCGGGGGGGGTCAAAAAGAGACCCAGTACTTC,CASSETSGGGQKETQYF
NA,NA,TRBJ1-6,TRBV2,TGTGCCAGCAGCGTCGGGAATTCACCCCTCCACTTT,CASSVGNSPLHF
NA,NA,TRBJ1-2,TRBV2,TGTGCCAGCAGCGTGGACAGTTATTATGGCTACACCTTC,CASSVDSYYGYTF
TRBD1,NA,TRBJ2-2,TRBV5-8,TGTGCCAGCAGCGCCACCGGGACAGGGTTCACCGGGGAGCTGTTTTTT,CASSATGTGFTGELFF
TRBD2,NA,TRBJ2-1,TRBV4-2,TGTGCCAGCAGCTTAGAATCGGGCGGGGGGGTACACAATGAGCAGTTCTTC,CASSLESGGGVHNEQFF
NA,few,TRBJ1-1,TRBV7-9,TGTGCCAGCAGCTTAGCGGCCGACGGAAGCGGAGCTTTCTTT,CASSLAADGSGAFF
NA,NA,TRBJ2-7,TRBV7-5,TGTGCCAGAAGCTTACCAGGGGGCGCCGGGCAGTACTTC,CARSLPGGAGQYF
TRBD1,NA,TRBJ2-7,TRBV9,TGTGCCAGCAGCGTAGGAGGGGGCTCGGGCTACGAGCAGTACTTC,CASSVGGGSGYEQYF
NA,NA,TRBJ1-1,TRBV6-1,TGTGCCAGCAGTGAAGGGGGCATGAACACTGAAGCTTTCTTT,CASSEGGMNTEAFF
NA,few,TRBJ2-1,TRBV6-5,TGTGCCAGCAGTTCCGCGGGGGCCAGCTCCTACAATGAGCAGTTCTTC,CASSSAGASSYNEQFF
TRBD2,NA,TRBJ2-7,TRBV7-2,TGTGCCAGCAGCTTAGAGGGGGTAGCGGGGGCTTACGAGCAGTACTTC,CASSLEGVAGAYEQYF
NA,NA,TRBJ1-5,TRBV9,TGTGCCAGCAGCGTGGGAGCTGGCGAGAGCAATCAGCCCCAGCATTTT,CASSVGAGESNQPQHF
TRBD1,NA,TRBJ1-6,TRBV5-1,TGCGCCAGCAGCCCGCAGGGGACAGCTAATAATTCACCCCTCCACTTT,CASSPQGTANNSPLHF
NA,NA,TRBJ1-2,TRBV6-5,TGTGCCAGCAGCCCTAGGCCCCACCGGCATGGCTACACCTTC,CASSPRPHRHGYTF
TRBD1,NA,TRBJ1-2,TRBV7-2,TGTGCCAGCAGCTTAGGGACAGGGAATGGCTACACCTTC,CASSLGTGNGYTF
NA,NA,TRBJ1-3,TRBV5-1,TGCGCCAGCAGCTTGGCCCCGGGATACGGAAACACCATATATTTT,CASSLAPGYGNTIYF
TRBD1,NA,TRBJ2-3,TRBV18,TGTGCCAGCTCACTATTTACAGGGGCACGATCTAGCACAGATACGCAGTATTTT,CASSLFTGARSSTDTQYF
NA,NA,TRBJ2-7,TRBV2,TGTGCCAGCAGTCCCTTTCTGACAGTGGCCTACGAGCAGTACTTC,CASSPFLTVAYEQYF
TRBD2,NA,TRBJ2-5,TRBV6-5,TGTGCCAGCAGTTACTCGGGCACCGGGAGGCTGGAGACCCAGTACTTC,CASSYSGTGRLETQYF
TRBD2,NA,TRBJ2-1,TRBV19,TGTGCCAGTATTCAAAGCGGGGGGGGTTACAATGAGCAGTTCTTC,CASIQSGGGYNEQFF
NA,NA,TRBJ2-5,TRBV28,TGTGCCAGCAGTTTCCGAGCAAAGCAAGAGACCCAGTACTTC,CASSFRAKQETQYF
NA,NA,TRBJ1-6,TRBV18,TGTGCCAGCTCACCACAGAACGGGCAGGGCAACTCACCCCTCCACTTT,CASSPQNGQGNSPLHF
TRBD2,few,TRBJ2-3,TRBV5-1,TGCGCCAGCAGCTTATGGACGGGGGGGCCAGATACGCAGTATTTT,CASSLWTGGPDTQYF
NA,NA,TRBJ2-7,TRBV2,TGTGCCAGCCGTGACAGGCCCATAACCCACGAGCAGTACTTC,CASRDRPITHEQYF
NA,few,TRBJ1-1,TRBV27,TGTGCCAGCACGTACGGAGGTGAAGCTTTCTTT,CASTYGGEAFF
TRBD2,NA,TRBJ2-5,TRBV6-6,TGTGCCAGCAGTTCCCCGGGACTAGCCCAAGAGACCCAGTACTTC,CASSSPGLAQETQYF
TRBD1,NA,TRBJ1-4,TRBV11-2,TGTGCCAGCAGGGGACAGGGGGAAGAAAAACTGTTTTTT,CASRGQGEEKLFF
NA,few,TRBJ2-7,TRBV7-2,TGTGCCAGCAGCTTTTACTCGGCAGGGCGCGACGAGCAGTACTTC,CASSFYSAGRDEQYF
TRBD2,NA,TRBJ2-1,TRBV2,TGTGCCAGCAGTAGGACTAGCGGGGCTTCCTCCTACAATGAGCAGTTCTTC,CASSRTSGASSYNEQFF
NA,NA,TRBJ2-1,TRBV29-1,TGCAGCGTTGAAACGGGGATTACTTACAATGAGCAGTTCTTC,CSVETGITYNEQFF
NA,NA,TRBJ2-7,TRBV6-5,TGTGCCAGCAGTCGAACCACAGGGTACTACGAGCAGTACTTC,CASSRTTGYYEQYF
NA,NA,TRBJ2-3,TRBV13,TGTGCCAGCAGCTTAGGAGACAGTGGGCCAGATACGCAGTATTTT,CASSLGDSGPDTQYF
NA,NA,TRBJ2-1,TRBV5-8,TGTGCCAGCAGCTTGGCGGCAGGGGCTTACAATGAGCAGTTCTTC,CASSLAAGAYNEQFF
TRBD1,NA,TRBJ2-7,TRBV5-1,TGCGCCAGCAGCTCGACAGGGTACGAGCAGTACTTC,CASSSTGYEQYF
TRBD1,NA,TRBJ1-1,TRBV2,TGTGCCAGCAGTGACGGGACAGGGAACACTGAAGCTTTCTTT,CASSDGTGNTEAFF
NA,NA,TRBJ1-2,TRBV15,TGTGCCACCAGCAGAGATAAAGGGAGTGAAGGCTATGGCTACACCTTC,CATSRDKGSEGYGYTF
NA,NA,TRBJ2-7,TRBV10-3,TGTGCCATCAGTGGGAGCAGGGAGGACGAGCAGTACTTC,CAISGSREDEQYF
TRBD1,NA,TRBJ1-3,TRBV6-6,TGTGCCAGCAGTTCCCTTACAGGGGATTCTGGAAACACCATATATTTT,CASSSLTGDSGNTIYF
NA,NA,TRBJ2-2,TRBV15,TGTGCCACCAGCAGAGTCCAGGGTCGGGACACCGGGGAGCTGTTTTTT,CATSRVQGRDTGELFF
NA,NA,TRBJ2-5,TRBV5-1,TGCGCCAGCAGCATCGCAGGGACATTCCAAGAGACCCAGTACTTC,CASSIAGTFQETQYF
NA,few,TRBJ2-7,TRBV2,TGTGCCAGCAGCCTTCAGGTTACCGCCTACGAGCAGTACTTC,CASSLQVTAYEQYF
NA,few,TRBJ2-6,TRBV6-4,TGTGCCAGCAGTGTTGACATCCCCTCTGGGGCCAACGTCCTGACTTTC,CASSVDIPSGANVLTF
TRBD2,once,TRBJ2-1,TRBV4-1,TGCGCCAGCAGCCCGGGACTAGCGGGGGGGCATAATGAGCAGTTCTTC,CASSPGLAGGHNEQFF
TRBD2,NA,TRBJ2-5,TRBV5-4,TGTGCCAGCAGCTTGCGACTAGCGGGGGCCCAAGAGACCCAGTACTTC,CASSLRLAGAQETQYF